What follows describes a single T cell receptor (beta chain). V was cut by 5 bases and J by 6 bases, with 17 bases left in between. The CDR3 spans 15 residues. Germline V gene sequence: CDR1 MDHEN, CDR2 SYDVKM. These data belong to a study of blood T cell repertoires in COVID-19. Study-wide context: COVID-19 samples, acute and convalescent, were from the United States, Italy and Spain.

It was during active infection that Seattle patients were enrolled and then longitudinally followed. As processed by the authors: Amplification of reference gene primers was used by the study to estimate nucleated cell counts. The table came from immunoSEQ multiplex PCR; TCRdb's copy has only in-frame clones and leaves some out. D and trimming come from the DNA, and the V and J calls and clone size come from that table. The sample yields about 260,000 clones, 80% to 95% seen once. Specimen: peripheral blood. The source of this sequence is a person aged 18-30 years with COVID-19, enrolled during active disease. J is TRBJ2-1 and V is TRBV28; D may be TRBD2 (6 bases). The CDR3 reads CASSQTGVGGNEQFF. The CDR3 bases are TGTGCCAGCAGTCAAACGGGAGTTGGGGGCAATGAGCAGTTCTTC.